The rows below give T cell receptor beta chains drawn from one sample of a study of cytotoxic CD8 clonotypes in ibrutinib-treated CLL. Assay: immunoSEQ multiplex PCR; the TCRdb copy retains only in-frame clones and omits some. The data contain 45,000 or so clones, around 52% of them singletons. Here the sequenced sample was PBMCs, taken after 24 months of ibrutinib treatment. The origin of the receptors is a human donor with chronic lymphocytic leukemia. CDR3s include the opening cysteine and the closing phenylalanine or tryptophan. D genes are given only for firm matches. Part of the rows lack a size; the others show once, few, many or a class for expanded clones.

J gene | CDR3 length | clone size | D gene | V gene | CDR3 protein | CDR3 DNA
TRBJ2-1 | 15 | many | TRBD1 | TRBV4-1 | CASSQEPGTGWEQFF | TGCGCCAGCAGCCAGGAACCCGGGACAGGATGGGAGCAGTTCTTC
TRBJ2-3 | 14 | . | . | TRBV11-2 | CASSLVASTDTQYF | TGTGCCAGCAGCCTCGTAGCTAGCACAGATACGCAGTATTTT
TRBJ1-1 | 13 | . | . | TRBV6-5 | CASSYRRTAEAFF | TGTGCCAGCAGTTACCGCCGGACGGCTGAAGCTTTCTTT
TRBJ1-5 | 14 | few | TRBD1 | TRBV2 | CASSLGTGGQPQHF | TGTGCCAGCAGCCTTGGGACAGGGGGACAGCCCCAGCATTTT
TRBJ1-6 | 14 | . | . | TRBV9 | CASSVDFQNSPLHF | TGTGCCAGCAGCGTAGACTTCCAAAATTCACCCCTCCACTTT
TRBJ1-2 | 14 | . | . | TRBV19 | CASSDPGRNYGYTF | TGTGCCAGTAGCGATCCGGGGCGCAACTATGGCTACACCTTC
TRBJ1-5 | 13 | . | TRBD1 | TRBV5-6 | CASSGQGNQPQHF | TGTGCCAGCAGCGGACAGGGCAATCAGCCCCAGCATTTT
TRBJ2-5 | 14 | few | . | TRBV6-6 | CASSYSSYQETQYF | TGTGCCAGCAGTTACTCGAGTTACCAAGAGACCCAGTACTTC
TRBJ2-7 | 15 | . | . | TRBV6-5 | CASSFRQDSSYEQYF | TGTGCCAGCAGTTTTCGACAGGATAGCTCCTACGAGCAGTACTTC
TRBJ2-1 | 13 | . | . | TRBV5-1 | CASSPGLYNEQFF | TGCGCCAGCAGCCCGGGACTCTACAATGAGCAGTTCTTC
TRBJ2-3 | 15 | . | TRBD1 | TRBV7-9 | CASSFLQGAGDTQYF | TGTGCCAGCAGCTTTTTACAGGGGGCAGGAGATACGCAGTATTTT
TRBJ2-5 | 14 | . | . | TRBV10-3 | CAISDPGGGETQYF | TGTGCCATCAGTGACCCCGGAGGGGGTGAGACCCAGTACTTC
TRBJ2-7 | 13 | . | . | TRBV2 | CASSEADKYEQYF | TGTGCCAGCAGTGAGGCGGACAAGTACGAGCAGTACTTC
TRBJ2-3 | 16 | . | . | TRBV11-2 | CASSSPPGPDTDTQYF | TGTGCCAGCAGCTCTCCCCCCGGGCCCGACACAGATACGCAGTATTTT
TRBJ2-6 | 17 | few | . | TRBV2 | CASSDGAARSGANVLTF | TGTGCCAGCAGTGACGGGGCAGCTAGGTCTGGGGCCAACGTCCTGACTTTC
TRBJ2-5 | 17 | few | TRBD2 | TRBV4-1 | CASSPVGERGGRETQYF | TGCGCCAGCAGCCCCGTGGGGGAGCGGGGGGGTCGAGAGACCCAGTACTTC
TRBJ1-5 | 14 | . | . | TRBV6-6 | CASSYSGSSQPQHF | TGTGCCAGCAGTTACAGTGGTTCAAGTCAGCCCCAGCATTTT
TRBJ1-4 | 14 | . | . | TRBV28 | CASSFGTVNEKLFF | TGTGCCAGCAGTTTTGGGACTGTGAATGAAAAACTGTTTTTT
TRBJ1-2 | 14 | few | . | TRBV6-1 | CASSATSGVSGYTF | TGTGCCAGCAGTGCCACAAGTGGAGTCAGTGGCTACACCTTC
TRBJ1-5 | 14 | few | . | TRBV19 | CASSIPGNNQPQHF | TGTGCCAGTAGTATCCCAGGGAACAATCAGCCCCAGCATTTT
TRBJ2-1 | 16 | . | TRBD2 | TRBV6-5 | CASSSERGGLYNEQFF | TGTGCCAGCAGTTCCGAGCGGGGGGGCCTCTACAATGAGCAGTTCTTC
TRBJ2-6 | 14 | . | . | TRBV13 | CASSSNSGANVLTF | TGTGCCAGCAGCTCGAACTCTGGGGCCAACGTCCTGACTTTC
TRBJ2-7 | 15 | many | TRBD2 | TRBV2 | CASSGGGGASYEQYF | TGTGCCAGCAGTGGCGGCGGGGGGGCCTCCTACGAGCAGTACTTC
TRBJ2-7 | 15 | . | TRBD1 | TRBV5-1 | CASSTGDRTAGEQYF | TGCGCCAGCAGCACCGGGGACAGGACAGCTGGGGAGCAGTACTTC
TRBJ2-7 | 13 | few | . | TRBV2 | CASKGAGLGEQYF | TGTGCCAGCAAAGGGGCAGGACTTGGCGAGCAGTACTTC
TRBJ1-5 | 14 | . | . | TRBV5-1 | CASSLESSNQPQHF | TGCGCCAGCAGCTTGGAGTCCTCCAATCAGCCCCAGCATTTT
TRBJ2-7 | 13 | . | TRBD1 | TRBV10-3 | CAIRPTGESEQYF | TGTGCCATCAGACCGACAGGGGAGAGCGAGCAGTACTTC
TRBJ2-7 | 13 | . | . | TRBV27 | CASSLMRSGEQYF | TGTGCCAGCAGTTTAATGAGGTCGGGAGAGCAGTACTTC
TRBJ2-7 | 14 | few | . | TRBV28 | CASRTQGGRYEQYF | TGTGCCAGCAGAACACAGGGTGGTCGGTACGAGCAGTACTTC
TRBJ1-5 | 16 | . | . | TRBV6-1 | CASSDLRTSGGQPQHF | TGTGCCAGCAGTGACCTTAGGACCTCCGGAGGTCAGCCCCAGCATTTT
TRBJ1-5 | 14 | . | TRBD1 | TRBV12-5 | CASGLGTGSQPQHF | TGTGCTAGTGGTTTGGGGACAGGGAGTCAGCCCCAGCATTTT
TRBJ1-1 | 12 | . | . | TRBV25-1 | CASTPNSGVAFF | TGTGCCAGCACCCCAAACTCGGGCGTAGCTTTCTTT
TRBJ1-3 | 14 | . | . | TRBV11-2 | CASSTRGPETTIYF | TGTGCCAGCAGCACCCGGGGACCTGAAACAACCATATATTTT
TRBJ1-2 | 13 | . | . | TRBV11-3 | CASSLGSLSGYTF | TGTGCCAGCAGCTTGGGGTCCCTGAGCGGCTACACCTTC
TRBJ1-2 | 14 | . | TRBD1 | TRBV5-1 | CASSAGQGDYGYTF | TGCGCCAGCAGCGCCGGACAGGGTGACTATGGCTACACCTTC
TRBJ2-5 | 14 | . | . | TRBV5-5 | CASSFGGRVETQYF | TGTGCCAGCAGCTTCGGGGGAAGGGTGGAGACCCAGTACTTC
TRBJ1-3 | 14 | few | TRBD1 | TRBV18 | CASSLGTGGNTIYF | TGTGCCAGCTCACTAGGGACAGGGGGAAACACCATATATTTT
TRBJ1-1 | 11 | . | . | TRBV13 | CASSKNTEAFF | TGTGCCAGCAGCAAGAACACTGAAGCTTTCTTT
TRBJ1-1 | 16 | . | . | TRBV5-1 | CASSLYGVTGNTEAFF | TGCGCCAGCAGCTTGTATGGTGTGACAGGGAACACTGAAGCTTTCTTT
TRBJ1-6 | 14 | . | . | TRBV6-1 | CASNPRGPDSPLHF | TGTGCCAGCAATCCCCGGGGCCCGGATTCACCCCTCCACTTT
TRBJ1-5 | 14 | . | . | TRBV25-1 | CASSEVGLNQPQHF | TGTGCCAGCAGTGAGGTTGGACTCAATCAGCCCCAGCATTTT
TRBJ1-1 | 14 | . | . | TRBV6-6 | CASSYSGTGSWAFF | TGTGCCAGCAGTTACTCGGGAACAGGGAGTTGGGCTTTCTTT
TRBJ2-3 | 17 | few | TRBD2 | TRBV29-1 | CSVEGTSGTPSTDTQYF | TGCAGCGTTGAAGGGACTAGCGGCACACCTAGCACAGATACGCAGTATTTT
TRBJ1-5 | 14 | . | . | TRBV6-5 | CASSYSTGNQPQHF | TGTGCCAGCAGTTACTCGACAGGCAATCAGCCCCAGCATTTT
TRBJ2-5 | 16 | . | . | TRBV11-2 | CASSPYRASNAETQYF | TGTGCCAGCAGCCCATACCGGGCCTCAAATGCGGAGACCCAGTACTTC
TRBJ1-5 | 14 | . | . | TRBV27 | CASSPQRGSQPQHF | TGTGCCAGCAGTCCGCAGAGGGGGTCTCAGCCCCAGCATTTT
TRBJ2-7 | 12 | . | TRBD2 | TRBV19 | CASEPSGGSQYF | TGTGCCAGTGAACCTAGCGGGGGATCGCAGTACTTC
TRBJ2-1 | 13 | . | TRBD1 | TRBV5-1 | CASSGTGGDEQFF | TGCGCCAGCAGCGGGACAGGGGGCGATGAGCAGTTCTTC
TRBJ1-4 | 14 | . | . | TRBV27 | CAGSYDRRNEKLFF | TGTGCCGGCAGTTACGACAGGCGTAATGAAAAACTGTTTTTT
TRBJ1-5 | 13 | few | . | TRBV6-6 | CASSNRINQPQHF | TGTGCCAGCAGTAACAGGATCAATCAGCCCCAGCATTTT
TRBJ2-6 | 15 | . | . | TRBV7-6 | CASSPGYSGANVLTF | TGTGCCAGCAGCCCTGGTTACTCTGGGGCCAACGTCCTGACTTTC
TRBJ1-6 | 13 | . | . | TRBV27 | CASSFGGNSPLHF | TGTGCCAGCAGTTTTGGGGGAAATTCACCCCTCCACTTT